The next 10 T cell receptor beta chains were all read from a single sample in a study of human T cells and chemical hapten exposure. TCRdb passed the RACE reads through MiXCR, listing each CDR3 protein once. The sample records 99,000 or so distinct CDR3 sequences, 9.5% to 14% being singletons. Time point of the sample: pre-sensitization, week 0. Treatment defined: therapeutic diphenylcyclopropenone sensitization with weekly scalp DPC. The sample in question was whole blood, obtained in connection with sensitization to the hapten diphenylcyclopropenone (DPC). These receptors all stem from a woman aged 60-75 years with alopecia areata. Some clones in this sample may be carry-over from other donors' samples.

This clonotype showed up many times. This chain uses TRBV7-9 with TRBJ1-1; 9 bases agree with TRBD1. V lost 3 bases to trimming and J lost 0 bases; unmatched junction nucleotides: 8. This CDR3 is built from 17 residues. CDR1 and CDR2 (germline): SEHNR, FQNEAQ (reference sequence). The CDR3 nucleotides are TGTGCCAGCAGCTTGCGGACAGGGGTGTTGATGAACACTGAAGCTTTCTTT. Translated, it gives CASSLRTGVLMNTEAFF.

This clonotype was counted at least ten times. The V call is TRBV7-6, the J call TRBJ2-2; perhaps TRBD1 as D (6 bases). Germline loops: CDR1 SGHVS, CDR2 FNYEAQ. V lost 0 bases and J 6 bases, leaving 14 bases between the germline ends. This CDR3 comprises 16 residues. For the CDR3, the DNA is TGTGCCAGCAGCTTAGCGGGGACCCCAGGGGCCGGGGAGCTGTTTTTT. Its translation: CASSLAGTPGAGELFF.

The V and J genes are TRBV5-1 and TRBJ2-1, with 8 bases lining up with TRBD1. The CDR3 totals 14 residues. Per germline, CDR1 SGHRS and CDR2 YFSETQ. V shed 4 bases and J 8 bases; nucleotides not matched to a gene: 8. The CDR3 DNA sequence: TGCGCCAGCAGCCCCGGACAGGGTTGGCATGAGCAGTTCTTC. This gives the protein CASSPGQGWHEQFF.

This clonotype was counted at least ten times. This chain uses TRBV5-4 with TRBJ1-1; D is uncertain. CDR1 and CDR2 (germline): SGHNT, YYREEE (reference sequence). This CDR3 region has 12 residues. The V and J ends lost 3 bases and 2 bases respectively, with 5 bases between them. The CDR3 is CASSSINTEAFF. CDR3 DNA sequence: TGTGCCAGCAGCTCAATTAACACTGAAGCTTTCTTT.

The CDR3 reads CSARRRALTETQYF. Here the CDR3 DNA reads TGCAGTGCTAGGCGGCGGGCCCTGACAGAGACCCAGTACTTC. The chain links TRBV20-1 to TRBJ2-5; D is perhaps TRBD2 (5 bases). This CDR3 comprises 14 residues. From germline, CDR1 is DFQATT and CDR2 SNEGSKA (reference sequence). Trimming cost V 3 bases and J 4 bases, with 15 bases left between them.

The chain couples TRBV5-6 to TRBJ1-5; D is unclear. In germline, CDR1 is SGHDT, CDR2 YYEEEE. The CDR3 runs to 14 residues. With 1 base removed from V and 2 bases from J, the gap between germline ends came to 7 bases. CDR3 DNA: TGTGCCAGCAGCTTGCGACGAGGCAATCAGCCCCAGCATTTT. This translates into CASSLRRGNQPQHF.

This clonotype was recorded at least ten times. This chain joins TRBV2 and TRBJ2-3; D is unresolved. The V end was cut by 9 bases, the J end by 2 bases, with 12 bases between. Germline V CDR1 and CDR2: SNHLY, FYNNEI. CDR3 size: 13 residues. CDR3 region: CARGAENTDTQYF. For the CDR3, the DNA is TGTGCCAGAGGCGCGGAGAACACAGATACGCAGTATTTT.

The J gene is TRBJ2-7, the V gene TRBV27, with unresolved D. The V gene lost 2 bases and the J gene lost 6 bases, with 11 bases spanning the gap. CDR1 MNHEY and CDR2 SMNVEV come from the germline V gene (reference sequence). The CDR3 totals 13 residues. CDR3 DNA sequence: TGTGCCAGCAGTTTAGTATTCACGGCCGAGCAGTACTTC. It is translated as CASSLVFTAEQYF.

This clonotype was picked up many times. The CDR3 DNA reads TGTGCCAGCAGTTCGCGAAGAGGTTTCGGCACTGAAGCTTTCTTT. Protein sequence: CASSSRRGFGTEAFF. The rearrangement uses TRBV12-3 or TRBV12-4 and TRBJ1-1; no reliable D call. The CDR3 loop spans 15 amino acids. V gave up 4 bases and J gave up 4 bases, with 16 bases separating them.

The chain joins TRBV3-1 to TRBJ1-1, with 11 bases lining up with TRBD1. Germline V gene sequence: CDR1 LGHDT, CDR2 YNNKEL (reference sequence). Unmatched junction bases numbered 7, after V lost 1 base and J lost 3 bases. The CDR3 has 17 amino acids. The CDR3 is CASSQGWTGGADTEAFF. CDR3 coding DNA: TGTGCCAGCAGCCAAGGATGGACAGGGGGCGCGGACACTGAAGCTTTCTTT. The full variable domain, with the rest looked up from reference TRBV3-1 and TRBJ1-1, is DTAVSQTPKYLVTQMGNDKSIKCEQNLGHDTMYWYKQDSKKFLKIMFSYNNKELIINETVPNRFSPKSPDKAHLNLHINSLELGDSAVYFCASSQGWTGGADTEAFFGQGTRLTVV.